A single TCR beta chain is shown here with its context. Its antigen is not identified. TCRdb reprocessed the 5' RACE reads with MiXCR, giving one entry per CDR3 protein. In the table there are around 570,000 distinct CDR3 sequences, 7.5% to 10% of which are singletons. The V end was cut by 10 bases, the J end by 1 base, with 10 bases between. The CDR3 is 12 amino acids. Germline values: CDR1 MDHEN, CDR2 SYDVKM. The data were obtained in a study of identical twins. The study, taken as a whole, reports: The degree of excess twin sharing was weaker in beta out-of-frame sequences. It was possible that invariant MAIT and iNKT cells partly confounded the zero-insertion analyses.

This same sample was also part of a study on yellow fever vaccine responses in identical twins.

Sequenced material: PBMCs. The chain carries TRBV28 and TRBJ1-1, with D hard to call. This TCR derives from a woman under 30 in good health. CDR3 protein: CATNHKNTEAFF. The CDR3, as DNA: TGTGCCACCAATCATAAGAACACTGAAGCTTTCTTT.